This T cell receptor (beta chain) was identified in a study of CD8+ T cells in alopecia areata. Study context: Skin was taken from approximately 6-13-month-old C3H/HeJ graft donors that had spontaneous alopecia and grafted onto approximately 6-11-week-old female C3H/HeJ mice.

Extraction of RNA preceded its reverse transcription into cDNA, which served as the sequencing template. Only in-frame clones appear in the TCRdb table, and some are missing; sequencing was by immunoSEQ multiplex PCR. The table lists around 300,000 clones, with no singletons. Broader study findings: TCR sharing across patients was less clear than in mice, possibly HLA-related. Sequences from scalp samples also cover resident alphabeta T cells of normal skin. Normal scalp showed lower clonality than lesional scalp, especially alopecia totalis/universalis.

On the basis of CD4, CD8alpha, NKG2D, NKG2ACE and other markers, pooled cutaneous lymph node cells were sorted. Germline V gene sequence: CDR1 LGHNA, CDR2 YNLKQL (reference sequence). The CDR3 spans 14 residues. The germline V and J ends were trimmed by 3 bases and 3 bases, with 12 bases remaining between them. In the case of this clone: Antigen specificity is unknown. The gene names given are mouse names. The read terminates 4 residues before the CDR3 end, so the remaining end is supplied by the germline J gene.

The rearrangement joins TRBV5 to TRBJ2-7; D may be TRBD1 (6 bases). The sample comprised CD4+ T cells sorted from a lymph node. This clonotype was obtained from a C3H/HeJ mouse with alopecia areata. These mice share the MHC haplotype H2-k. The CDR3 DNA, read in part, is TGTGCCAGCAGCCACCCCGGGACACTCTAT. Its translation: CASSHPGTLY. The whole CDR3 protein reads CASSHPGTLYEQYF.